This TCR beta chain stems from a study of identical twins. This CDR3 contains 12 residues. Germline lookup yields CDR1 MDHEN and CDR2 SYDVKM. V gave up 11 bases and J gave up 3 bases, with 13 bases separating them. Many counts were recorded for this clonotype. TCRdb re-derived calls from the 5' RACE reads in MiXCR, one entry per CDR3 protein. The sample contains hundreds of thousands of distinct CDR3 sequences, approximately 6.1% of which appear only once. This sequence joins TRBV28 and TRBJ2-5; D uncertain. The clonotype originates from a man between 18 and 29 years old in good health. Sample: naive T cells sorted from blood. This CDR3 reads CAGSGPEETQYF. CDR3 nucleotides: TGTGCCGGGTCCGGGCCCGAAGAGACCCAGTACTTC.